This T cell receptor (beta chain) derives from a study of human versus mouse CDR3 diversity and MHC coevolution. In its sample, this clone was seen once. Its antigen is as yet unknown. TCRdb keeps only in-frame clones here, not all; method: immunoSEQ multiplex PCR. This table has about 60,000 clones, about 93% appearing once. General study points: Humans had the largest estimated TCR beta repertoire, 1.5 million to 2 million clonotypes. In humans, T-cell selection involved over 5 MHC II alleles.

V was shortened by 4 bases and J by 4 bases, with 17 bases between the two germline ends. The germline V gene encodes CDR1 MNHNS and CDR2 SASEGT. CDR3 length equals 17 residues. This rearrangement joins TRBV6-1 to TRBJ2-6, with a weak D call TRBD2 (6 bases). The sequenced sample was naive CD4+ T cells from blood. Subset defined: CD45RO-negative CD62L-positive naive CD4 T cells. The clonotype was recovered from a person between 60 and 70 years old in good health. The CDR3: CASSAHPGRGGANVLTF. The DNA of the CDR3 is TGTGCCAGCAGTGCCCATCCCGGGAGAGGCGGGGCCAACGTCCTGACTTTC.